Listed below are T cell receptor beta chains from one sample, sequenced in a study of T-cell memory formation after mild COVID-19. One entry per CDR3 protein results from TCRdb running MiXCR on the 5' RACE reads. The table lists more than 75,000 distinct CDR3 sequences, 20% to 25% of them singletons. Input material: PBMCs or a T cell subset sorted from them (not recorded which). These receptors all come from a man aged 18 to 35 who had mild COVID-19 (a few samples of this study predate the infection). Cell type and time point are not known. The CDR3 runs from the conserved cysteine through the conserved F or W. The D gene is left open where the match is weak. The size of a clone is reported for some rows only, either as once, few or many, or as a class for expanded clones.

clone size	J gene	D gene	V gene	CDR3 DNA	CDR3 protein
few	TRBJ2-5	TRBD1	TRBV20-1	TGCAGTGCTTCCGGGACAGGGGTAGAGACCCAGTACTTC	CSASGTGVETQYF
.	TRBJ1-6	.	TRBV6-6	TGTGCCAGCAGTTACTCCGACCTGCGGAGCTCCTATAATTCACCCCTCCACTTT	CASSYSDLRSSYNSPLHF
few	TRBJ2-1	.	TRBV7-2	TGTGCCAGCAGTCTTGGTTACCTCTCCTACAATGAGCAGTTCTTC	CASSLGYLSYNEQFF
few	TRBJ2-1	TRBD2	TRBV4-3	TGCGCCAGCAGCCGGGCTAGCGGGGGGGTCTACAATGAGCAGTTCTTC	CASSRASGGVYNEQFF
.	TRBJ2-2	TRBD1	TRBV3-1	TGTGCCAGCAGCCGACAGGGATTGTCCGGGGAGCTGTTTTTT	CASSRQGLSGELFF
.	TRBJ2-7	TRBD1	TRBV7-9	TGTGCCAGCAGCTTAAGGGGACAGACCTACGAGCAGTACTTC	CASSLRGQTYEQYF
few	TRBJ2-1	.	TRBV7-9	TGTGCCAGCAGCTTAGTTCAGATTCAAGGATACAATGAGCAGTTCTTC	CASSLVQIQGYNEQFF
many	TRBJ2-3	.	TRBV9	TGTGCCAGCAGCGTAGGCGAGGTGGTTTTGAACACAGATACGCAGTATTTT	CASSVGEVVLNTDTQYF
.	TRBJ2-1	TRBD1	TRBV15	TGTGCCACCAGCAATCCGAGGACAGGGGGCAATGAGCAGTTCTTC	CATSNPRTGGNEQFF
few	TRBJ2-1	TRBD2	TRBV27	TGTGCCAGCAGCCTGACTAGCGGGGGGGCTCCCCACAATGAGCAGTTCTTC	CASSLTSGGAPHNEQFF
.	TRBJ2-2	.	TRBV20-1	TGCAGTGCTAGCGCGCGCGGGGAGGCCGGGGAGCTGTTTTTT	CSASARGEAGELFF
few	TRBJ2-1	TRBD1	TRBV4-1	TGCGCCAGCAGCACTTGGACAGGGGTCAATGAGCAGTTCTTC	CASSTWTGVNEQFF
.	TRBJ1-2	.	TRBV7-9	TGTGCCAGCAGCTTCCCGGGCCAGGGACTGTCCTATGGCTACACCTTC	CASSFPGQGLSYGYTF
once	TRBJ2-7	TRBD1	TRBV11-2	TGTGCCAGCAGCGCCGGGACAGGAGGCTACGAGCAGTACTTC	CASSAGTGGYEQYF
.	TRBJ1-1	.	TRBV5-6	TGTGCCAGCAGCTACTACGGGGGAAGCACTGAAGCTTTCTTT	CASSYYGGSTEAFF
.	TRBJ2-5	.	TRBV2	TGTGCCAGCAGTGAGGGGGAGAGGTTAGGAGAGACCCAGTACTTC	CASSEGERLGETQYF
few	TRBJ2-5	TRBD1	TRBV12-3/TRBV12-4	TGTGCCAGCAGTTCCCCGACAGGGAAGGTGGAGGAGACCCAGTACTTC	CASSSPTGKVEETQYF
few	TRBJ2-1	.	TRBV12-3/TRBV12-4	TGTGCCAGCAGTCGACAGCCCTACAATGAGCAGTTCTTC	CASSRQPYNEQFF
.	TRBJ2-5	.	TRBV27	TGTGCCAGCAGTTTACGTTTTACCGAGATTCAAGAGACCCAGTACTTC	CASSLRFTEIQETQYF
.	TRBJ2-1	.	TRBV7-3	TGTGCCAGCAGCTTATCGGGTTTGAATGAGCAGTTCTTC	CASSLSGLNEQFF
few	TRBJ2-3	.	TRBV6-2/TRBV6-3	TGTGCCAGCAGCCAAAGACTCAACACAGATACGCAGTATTTT	CASSQRLNTDTQYF
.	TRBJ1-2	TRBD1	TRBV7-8	TGTGCCAGCAGCTCGAGACGTGGGACAGGGGATGGCTACACCTTC	CASSSRRGTGDGYTF
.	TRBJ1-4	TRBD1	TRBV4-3	TGCGCCAGCAGCCGGACCGGACAGGGGGCTAATGAAAAACTGTTTTTT	CASSRTGQGANEKLFF
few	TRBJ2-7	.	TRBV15	TGTGCCACCAGCAGAGGCACTGCCGGAGGGGAGCAGTACTTC	CATSRGTAGGEQYF